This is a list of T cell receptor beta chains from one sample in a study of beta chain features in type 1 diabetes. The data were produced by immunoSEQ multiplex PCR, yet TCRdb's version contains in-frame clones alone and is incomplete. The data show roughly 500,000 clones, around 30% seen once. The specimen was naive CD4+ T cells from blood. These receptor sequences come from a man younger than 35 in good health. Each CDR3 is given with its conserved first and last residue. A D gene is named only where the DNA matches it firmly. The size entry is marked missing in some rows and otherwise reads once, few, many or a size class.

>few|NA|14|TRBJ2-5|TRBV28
TGTGCCAGCAGTTTAGGCGGCAAGGGTGAGACCCAGTACTTC
CASSLGGKGETQYF
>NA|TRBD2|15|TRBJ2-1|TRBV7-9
TGTGCCAGCAGCCCAACTAGCGTCTCCTACAATGAGCAGTTCTTC
CASSPTSVSYNEQFF
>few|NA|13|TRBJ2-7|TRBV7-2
TGTGCCAGCAGCTCATACCGGGGGCACGAGCAGTACTTC
CASSSYRGHEQYF
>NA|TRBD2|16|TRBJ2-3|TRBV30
TGTGCCTGGAGTGTACGGACTAGCGGCTTCACAGATACGCAGTATTTT
CAWSVRTSGFTDTQYF
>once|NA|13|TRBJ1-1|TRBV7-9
TGTGCCAGCAGCGCTCAATTTGTAGGTGAAGCTTTCTTT
CASSAQFVGEAFF
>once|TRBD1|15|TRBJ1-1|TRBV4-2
TGTGCCAGCAGCCAGATACAGGGGGTGAACACTGAAGCTTTCTTT
CASSQIQGVNTEAFF
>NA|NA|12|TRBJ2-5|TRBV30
TGTGCCTGGAGTCCCATGGGGGGGACCCAGTACTTC
CAWSPMGGTQYF
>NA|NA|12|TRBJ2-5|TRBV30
TGTGCCGGGTCCGGGCCCGACGGGACCCAGTACTTC
CAGSGPDGTQYF
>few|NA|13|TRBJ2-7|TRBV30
TGTGCCTGGAGTGTGCAGGGTAGCTACGAGCAGTACTTC
CAWSVQGSYEQYF
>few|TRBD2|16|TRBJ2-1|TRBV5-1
TGCGCCAGCAGCTTGGCTAGCGGGAGTTTCTACAATGAGCAGTTCTTC
CASSLASGSFYNEQFF
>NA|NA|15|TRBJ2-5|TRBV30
TGTGCCTGGGCGATTAAGGGTAGCAGCCAAGAGACCCAGTACTTC
CAWAIKGSSQETQYF
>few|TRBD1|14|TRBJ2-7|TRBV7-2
TGTGCCAGCAGCCGCCTGGACAGGGGCTACGAGCAGTACTTC
CASSRLDRGYEQYF
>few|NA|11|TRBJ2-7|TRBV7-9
TGTGCCAGCAGCTTAGTTGACGAGCAGTACTTC
CASSLVDEQYF
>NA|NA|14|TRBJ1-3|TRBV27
TGTGCCAGCAGTTTATCCGGCTCTGGAAACACCATATATTTT
CASSLSGSGNTIYF
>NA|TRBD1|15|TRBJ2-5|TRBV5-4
TGTGCCAGCAGCCTAACCGGGACAGGCGGAATGTCCCAGTACTTC
CASSLTGTGGMSQYF
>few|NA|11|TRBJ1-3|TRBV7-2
TGTGCCAGCAGCTTAACCCACACCATATATTTT
CASSLTHTIYF